Shown below are 7 T cell receptor beta chains from a single sample sequenced in a study of T cells in Graves' hyperthyroidism and ophthalmopathy. Amplification targeted TCR beta CDR3 regions from RNA transcripts. A set of HTBI primers served as the primers for a first-round RT-PCR of the TCR CDR3. TCRdb recomputed calls from the multiplex PCR reads with MiXCR, one row per CDR3 protein. The table has approximately 640,000 distinct CDR3 sequences, approximately 42% seen once. The sequenced material came from peripheral blood or thyroid tissue (not recorded which). These receptors were taken from an adult man with Graves' disease, either hyperthyroidism or ophthalmopathy (not recorded which).

The chain recombines TRBV25-1 with TRBJ2-5; possible D gene TRBD1, 6 bases. Germline V CDR1 and CDR2: MGHDK, SYGVNS. The CDR3 extends over 14 amino acids. V lost 4 bases and J lost 2, with 11 bases in between. The CDR3, as DNA: TGTGCCAGCAGTGCCGAGACAGGACAAGAGACCCAGTACTTC. This codes for CASSAETGQETQYF.

The chain uses TRBV29-1 and TRBJ2-7, with TRBD1 identical over 12 bases. The V gene end was trimmed by 8 bases and the J gene end by 4 bases; junction bases not matched to a gene: 3. Per germline, CDR1 SQVTM and CDR2 ANQGSEA. The CDR3 is made up of 12 amino acids. The CDR3 protein is CSKGQGAYEQYF. DNA for the CDR3: TGCAGCAAGGGACAGGGGGCGTACGAGCAGTACTTC.

This rearrangement joins TRBV20-1 to TRBJ2-7, with D possibly being TRBD1 (5 bases). The CDR3 extends over 13 amino acids. The V gene lost 2 bases and the J gene lost 0 bases, with 8 bases spanning the gap. CDR1 DFQATT and CDR2 SNEGSKA come from the germline V gene (reference sequence). Here the CDR3 reads CSARQGPSYEQYF. Here the CDR3 DNA reads TGCAGTGCTAGACAGGGTCCCTCCTACGAGCAGTACTTC.

The chain recombines TRBV6-6 with TRBJ2-7, with 8 bases identical to TRBD2. The CDR3 is made up of 14 amino acids. V shed 7 bases, J shed 6 bases, and the junction held 11 bases outside the gene matches. CDR1 is MNHNY, CDR2 SVGAGI, per germline (reference sequence). As DNA, the CDR3 is TGTGCCAGCAATCGGGAGGGCCTCCTAGGCGAGCAGTACTTC. Translated, it gives CASNREGLLGEQYF.

V is TRBV24-1 and J is TRBJ2-5, with 8 bases fitting TRBD1. The V gene end was trimmed by 11 bases and the J gene end by 1 base; junction bases not matched to a gene: 8. Germline loops: CDR1 KGHDR, CDR2 SFDVKD. This CDR3 region has 14 residues. The DNA of the CDR3 is TGTGCCATAACGGACAGGGACTTCCAAGAGACCCAGTACTTC. Amino acids: CAITDRDFQETQYF.

The chain recombines TRBV29-1 with TRBJ1-2, with D possibly TRBD1 on 5 matching bases. V gave up 7 bases and J gave up 2 bases, with 17 bases separating them. CDR1 is SQVTM and CDR2 is ANQGSEA in the germline V gene. This CDR3 region has 14 residues. For the CDR3, the DNA is TGCAGCGGGACAATGACAGACGGAAACTATGGCTACACCTTC. Protein product: CSGTMTDGNYGYTF.

This clonotype showed up many times. The chain is built from TRBV15 and TRBJ1-1; 8 positions match TRBD1. The ends lost 5 bases at V and 4 bases at J; junction bases unmatched: 9. The CDR3 is made up of 15 amino acids. The germline CDR1 and CDR2 sequences are LNHNV and YYDKDF (reference sequence). The CDR3 sequence is CATSETVDRGTEAFF. The CDR3, as DNA: TGTGCCACCAGCGAGACGGTAGACAGGGGCACTGAAGCTTTCTTT.